This section outlines one TCR beta chain sequence together with its context. These data come from a study of OX40 agonist ivuxolimab in advanced cancers. On the study more broadly: Every 2 weeks, ivuxolimab was infused into the patients intravenously at between 0.01 and 10 mg/kg. Subjects had a mean age of around 60 years, with a range of 23 to 79; just over 80% were male. Three dose-escalation patients had partial responses: one with hepatocellular carcinoma and two with cutaneous melanoma.

Germline V gives CDR1 SGHTA, CDR2 FQGNSA. This CDR3 is 12 amino acids long. The germline V and J ends were trimmed by 2 bases and 7 bases, with 5 bases remaining between them. Baseline was the first blood sampling point, followed by cycle 4 day 1 and cycle 7 day 1. Clones were read by immunoSEQ multiplex PCR, and TCRdb kept only the in-frame ones, dropping some. The sample holds tens of thousands of clones, over 70% seen once. The receptor was isolated from an adult with an advanced solid tumor such as melanoma, head and neck, liver or kidney cancer. V usage is TRBV7-2 and J usage is TRBJ2-2; D gene ambiguous. The input for sequencing was CD4+ or CD8+ T cells sorted from blood, taken in a trial of the OX40 agonist ivuxolimab. CDR3 nucleotides: TGTGCCAGCAGCTTAAGGGTCGGGGAGCTGTTTTTT. It translates to CASSLRVGELFF.